The rows below give T cell receptor beta chains drawn from one sample of a study of blood T cell repertoires in COVID-19. Clones were sequenced by immunoSEQ multiplex PCR, and TCRdb holds only the in-frame ones, with some missing. The data contain about 190,000 clones, under 90% of them seen just once; the ten biggest clones take up approximately 6.7%. Sequences were obtained from peripheral blood. These receptors all stem from a man in his forties with acute or convalescent COVID-19. CDR3s include the opening cysteine and the closing phenylalanine or tryptophan. A D gene is named only where the DNA matches it firmly. Some rows have no size entry. The others give once, few or many, or a class for an expanded clone.

v_call	j_call	clone_size	d_call	cdr3_aa	cdr3_nt
TRBV19	TRBJ2-4	NA	TRBD1	CASREGQGRGKNIQYF	TGTGCCAGTAGAGAGGGACAGGGGCGTGGCAAAAACATTCAGTACTTC
TRBV19	TRBJ1-1	NA	NA	CASSRTTADTEAFF	TGTGCCAGTAGCAGGACTACTGCGGACACTGAAGCTTTCTTT
TRBV7-9	TRBJ1-3	NA	TRBD1	CASSFHFDRDSGNTIYF	TGTGCCAGCAGCTTTCATTTCGACAGGGACTCTGGAAACACCATATATTTT
TRBV28	TRBJ1-2	once	TRBD1	CASSLGGAETGYTF	TGTGCCAGCAGCCTAGGGGGCGCGGAGACAGGCTACACCTTC
TRBV5-1	TRBJ1-2	NA	NA	CASSPRGTLPSNYGYTF	TGCGCCAGCAGCCCCCGCGGGACTTTGCCGTCTAACTATGGCTACACCTTC
TRBV12-3/TRBV12-4	TRBJ2-1	NA	NA	CASSLGLGDEQFF	TGTGCCAGCAGTTTGGGACTGGGGGATGAGCAGTTCTTC
TRBV12-1	TRBJ2-7	NA	NA	CARTGEQYEQYF	TGTGCCAGGACAGGCGAGCAATACGAGCAGTACTTC
TRBV30	TRBJ2-5	NA	NA	CAWSVRGLETQYF	TGTGCCTGGAGTGTACGTGGGCTAGAGACCCAGTACTTC
TRBV25-1	TRBJ2-7	NA	NA	CASSEWSETYEQYF	TGTGCCAGCAGTGAATGGAGCGAAACCTACGAGCAGTACTTC
TRBV5-4	TRBJ1-1	NA	NA	CASSLEQGNTEAFF	TGTGCCAGCAGCTTGGAACAGGGGAACACTGAAGCTTTCTTT
TRBV5-6	TRBJ2-1	NA	NA	CASSLFRRGGNEQFF	TGTGCCAGCAGCTTGTTCCGCAGGGGCGGCAATGAGCAGTTCTTC
TRBV5-1	TRBJ1-1	NA	NA	CASSLEGLGARDTEAFF	TGCGCCAGCAGCTTGGAAGGTCTGGGGGCACGGGACACTGAAGCTTTCTTT
TRBV5-1	TRBJ1-3	NA	NA	CASSLRGPSGNTIYF	TGCGCCAGCAGCTTGAGGGGTCCCTCTGGAAACACCATATATTTT
TRBV18	TRBJ1-2	NA	NA	CASSPQGDGYTF	TGTGCCAGCTCACCACAGGGGGATGGCTACACCTTC
TRBV30	TRBJ2-5	NA	TRBD1	CACTGTGFQETQYF	TGTGCCTGTACTGGGACAGGCTTCCAAGAGACCCAGTACTTC
TRBV6-6	TRBJ1-1	NA	NA	CAGSSGVTEAFF	TGTGCCGGATCATCAGGGGTCACTGAAGCTTTCTTT
TRBV19	TRBJ2-1	NA	TRBD2	CASSVTGTSGIGSYNEQFF	TGTGCCAGTAGTGTAACCGGGACTAGCGGCATTGGCTCCTACAATGAGCAGTTCTTC
TRBV12-5	TRBJ2-3	NA	NA	CASGLEPGPTDTQYF	TGTGCTAGTGGTTTGGAACCGGGTCCCACAGATACGCAGTATTTT
TRBV5-1	TRBJ2-7	once	TRBD1	CASSLGQGAHYEQYF	TGCGCCAGCAGCTTGGGACAGGGGGCCCACTACGAGCAGTACTTC
TRBV27	TRBJ1-2	few	TRBD1	CASSFGTGMSNYGYTF	TGTGCCAGCAGTTTTGGGACAGGGATGTCTAACTATGGCTACACCTTC
TRBV7-9	TRBJ2-3	NA	TRBD1	CASNHGTAKSTDTQYF	TGTGCCAGCAACCACGGGACAGCAAAGAGCACAGATACGCAGTATTTT
TRBV6-2/TRBV6-3	TRBJ2-1	NA	TRBD2	CASSYSEGLAGSYNEQFF	TGTGCCAGCAGTTACTCGGAGGGGCTAGCGGGTTCGTACAATGAGCAGTTCTTC
TRBV5-1	TRBJ2-1	NA	TRBD2	CASSLRTSGDNEQLF	TGCGCCAGCAGCTTGAGGACTAGCGGCGACAATGAGCAGCTCTTC
TRBV18	TRBJ2-3	NA	NA	CASSLAASTDTQYF	TGTGCCAGCTCCTTAGCGGCTAGCACAGATACGCAGTATTTT
TRBV11-2	TRBJ1-3	once	NA	CASSLGRLGFGNTIYF	TGTGCCAGCAGCTTAGGAAGACTTGGTTTTGGAAACACCATATATTTT
TRBV28	TRBJ2-2	once	NA	CASSLPQVNTGELFF	TGTGCCAGCAGTTTACCACAGGTGAACACCGGGGAGCTGTTTTTT
TRBV27	TRBJ2-2	NA	TRBD1	CASSRRDSTTGELFF	TGTGCCAGCAGCCGACGGGACAGCACCACCGGGGAGCTGTTTTTT
TRBV20-1	TRBJ2-5	NA	NA	CSASRPGVPTETQYF	TGCAGTGCTAGTCGGCCCGGGGTCCCCACAGAGACCCAGTACTTC
TRBV14	TRBJ1-5	NA	NA	CASSQDAENQPQHF	TGTGCCAGCAGCCAAGATGCAGAAAATCAGCCCCAGCATTTT
TRBV19	TRBJ2-7	NA	TRBD1	CASGTGDYEQYF	TGTGCCAGTGGAACAGGGGACTACGAGCAGTACTTC
TRBV6-1	TRBJ1-6	NA	NA	CASSEVRGKSSYNSPLHF	TGTGCCAGCAGTGAAGTCAGGGGAAAGAGCTCCTATAATTCACCCCTCCACTTT
TRBV6-5	TRBJ2-7	NA	TRBD2	CASSYGGGSYEQYF	TGTGCCAGCAGTTATGGGGGGGGCTCCTACGAGCAGTACTTC
TRBV6-5	TRBJ2-3	NA	NA	CASSYSLARDTQYF	TGTGCCAGCAGTTACTCCCTAGCTCGGGATACGCAGTATTTT
TRBV6-2/TRBV6-3	TRBJ2-7	NA	TRBD1	CASSRTGARVYEQYF	TGTGCCAGCAGTCGGACAGGGGCTCGGGTTTACGAGCAGTACTTC
TRBV19	TRBJ2-7	NA	NA	CASSIIAGSSYEQYF	TGTGCCAGTAGTATTATCGCGGGGAGCTCCTACGAGCAGTACTTC
TRBV2	TRBJ1-2	NA	NA	CASSGWGIGYGYTF	TGTGCCAGCAGTGGTTGGGGCATCGGCTATGGCTACACCTTC
TRBV24-1	TRBJ2-1	NA	TRBD2	CATSSQTSGAPSSYNEQFF	TGTGCCACCAGTTCACAGACTAGCGGGGCCCCGAGCTCCTACAATGAGCAGTTCTTC
TRBV5-1	TRBJ2-7	NA	TRBD1	CASSLGQGPVYEQYF	TGCGCCAGCAGCTTGGGACAGGGGCCCGTATACGAGCAGTACTTC
TRBV3-1/TRBV3-2	TRBJ1-2	NA	TRBD1	CASSQDGSRGLQGYTF	TGTGCCAGCAGCCAAGATGGTAGCAGGGGGCTCCAGGGCTACACCTTC
TRBV2	TRBJ2-7	NA	TRBD1	CASSGQVQPYEQYF	TGTGCCAGCAGCGGACAGGTCCAACCCTACGAGCAGTACTTC
TRBV28	TRBJ2-7	NA	TRBD1	CASRTGSSYEQYF	TGTGCCAGCAGGACAGGGTCTTCGTACGAGCAGTACTTC
TRBV6-2/TRBV6-3	TRBJ2-7	NA	TRBD1	CASSYSRQGSYEQYF	TGTGCCAGCAGTTACTCGAGACAGGGATCCTACGAGCAGTACTTC
TRBV7-9	TRBJ1-4	NA	NA	CASSARSINEKLFF	TGTGCCAGCAGCGCACGGTCTATTAATGAAAAACTGTTTTTT
TRBV7-8	TRBJ2-1	NA	NA	CASSHPKGGTSNEQFF	TGTGCCAGCAGCCACCCTAAAGGGGGTACGAGCAATGAGCAGTTCTTC
TRBV3-1/TRBV3-2	TRBJ2-2	NA	TRBD2	CASSQGGLAGTGELFF	TGTGCCAGCAGCCAAGGGGGTCTAGCGGGGACCGGGGAGCTGTTTTTT
TRBV29-1	TRBJ1-1	NA	NA	CSVDPSYTEAFF	TGCAGCGTTGACCCCTCTTACACTGAAGCTTTCTTT
TRBV5-1	TRBJ2-7	NA	TRBD2	CASSRGDGSYEQYF	TGCGCCAGCTCCCGGGGGGACGGGTCCTACGAGCAGTACTTC
TRBV2	TRBJ1-3	NA	TRBD1	CASENRQGATGNTIYF	TGTGCCAGCGAGAACAGACAGGGGGCGACTGGAAACACCATATATTTT
TRBV9	TRBJ1-2	NA	NA	CASSRGGVLGYTF	TGTGCCAGCAGCCGGGGAGGAGTCCTTGGCTACACCTTC
TRBV27	TRBJ1-1	NA	NA	CASSSQGGGEAFF	TGTGCCAGCAGTAGTCAGGGAGGGGGTGAAGCTTTCTTT
TRBV30	TRBJ1-1	NA	NA	CAWSRETEAFF	TGTGCCTGGAGTCGGGAAACTGAAGCTTTCTTT
TRBV4-3	TRBJ2-3	NA	TRBD2	CASSQDKGLAGGLGTDTQYF	TGCGCCAGCAGCCAAGATAAGGGACTAGCGGGGGGGCTGGGCACAGATACGCAGTATTTT
TRBV5-1	TRBJ2-7	NA	NA	CASSLDREYDEQYF	TGCGCCAGCAGCTTGGACAGGGAATACGACGAGCAGTACTTC
TRBV30	TRBJ2-3	NA	TRBD2	CAWSILAVGTDTQYF	TGTGCCTGGAGTATCCTAGCGGTCGGCACAGATACGCAGTATTTT